A single TCR beta chain is shown here with its context. The data derive from a study of ipilimumab plus nivolumab after autologous stem cell transplantation. Generated by immunoSEQ multiplex PCR, the TCRdb table keeps only in-frame clones and is missing some. The table has 15,000 to 20,000 clones, around four fifths seen once. Starting 14 to 28 days after autologous transplant, ipilimumab 1 mg/kg was given. With 3 bases clipped from V and 2 bases from J, the junction kept 5 bases outside the gene matches. Germline V gene lookup returns CDR1 SGHAT and CDR2 FQNNGV. The CDR3 extends over 15 amino acids. The sequence was collected from a male donor with diffuse large B-cell lymphoma. Sequenced material: PBMCs, taken in a trial of ipilimumab plus nivolumab as post-transplant consolidation. The J gene is TRBJ2-3, the V gene TRBV11-2, with 7 bases lining up with TRBD2. CDR3 region: CASSFPGTNTDTQYF. The CDR3 DNA reads TGTGCCAGCAGCTTTCCCGGGACTAACACAGATACGCAGTATTTT. Using reference TRBV11-2 and TRBJ2-3 for the parts outside the CDR3, the full variable domain is EAGVAQSPRYKIIEKRQSVAFWCNPISGHATLYWYQQILGQGPKLLIQFQNNGVVDDSQLPKDRFSAERLKGVDSTLKIQPAKLEDSAVYLCASSFPGTNTDTQYFGPGTRLTVL.